The rows below give T cell receptor beta chains drawn from one sample of a study of cytomegalovirus exposure and HLA in healthy donors. Using immunoSEQ multiplex PCR, the repertoire was profiled, and TCRdb retains in-frame clones only, with some absent. This sample has over 100,000 clones; roughly 91% occur once, and the top ten carry around 3.3%. Material: PBMCs. Receptors were obtained from a man under 40 in good health and CMV-seronegative. The CDR3 runs from the conserved cysteine through the conserved F or W. D genes are given only for firm matches. Size tells how often a clone was seen (once, few, many) or the class of an expanded clone, and some rows leave it out.

size	J	V	D	CDR3	DNA
once	TRBJ1-1	TRBV5-1	NA	CASTGTTDTEAFF	TGCGCCAGTACCGGGACAACCGACACTGAAGCTTTCTTT
once	TRBJ2-1	TRBV29-1	NA	CSVSREISYNEQFF	TGCAGCGTGAGTCGGGAGATCTCCTACAATGAGCAGTTCTTC
NA	TRBJ1-6	TRBV6-6	NA	CASSYDGDIYNSPLHF	TGTGCCAGCAGTTACGACGGGGATATATATAATTCACCCCTCCACTTT
NA	TRBJ1-2	TRBV5-6	NA	CASILKGVDYGYTF	TGTGCCAGCATCCTCAAGGGGGTCGACTATGGCTACACCTTC
NA	TRBJ1-6	TRBV7-8	NA	CASKMLGETNSPLHF	TGTGCCAGCAAAATGTTGGGAGAGACTAATTCACCCCTCCACTTT
NA	TRBJ1-1	TRBV5-1	TRBD1	CASSLWDRDVTEAFF	TGCGCCAGCAGCTTGTGGGACAGGGACGTCACTGAAGCTTTCTTT
NA	TRBJ2-7	TRBV4-3	TRBD1	CASSQSRQGSYEQYF	TGCGCCAGCAGCCAATCCAGACAGGGATCCTACGAGCAGTACTTC
NA	TRBJ2-3	TRBV25-1	NA	CASNPNRENTDTQYF	TGTGCCAGCAACCCAAACAGGGAGAACACAGATACGCAGTATTTT
NA	TRBJ1-1	TRBV7-9	NA	CASSYSTVNTEAFF	TGTGCCAGCAGCTACTCGACAGTGAACACTGAAGCTTTCTTT
NA	TRBJ1-1	TRBV9	TRBD1	CASSVGGQGGHTEAFF	TGTGCCAGCAGCGTAGGGGGACAGGGAGGGCACACTGAAGCTTTCTTT
NA	TRBJ2-7	TRBV5-1	TRBD1	CASSLWDRGSYEQYF	TGCGCCAGCAGCCTATGGGACAGGGGGAGTTACGAGCAGTACTTC
NA	TRBJ1-5	TRBV5-1	NA	CASSLQGLDSNQPQHF	TGCGCCAGCAGCTTGCAGGGTTTGGATAGCAATCAGCCCCAGCATTTT
NA	TRBJ1-5	TRBV6-5	TRBD1	CASRGQGNQPQHF	TGTGCCAGCAGAGGACAGGGCAATCAGCCCCAGCATTTT
NA	TRBJ2-2	TRBV19	TRBD1	CASTARRQGLAGELFF	TGTGCCAGTACCGCTCGACGACAGGGGCTTGCCGGGGAGCTGTTTTTT
NA	TRBJ1-6	TRBV6-1	NA	CASQTYSPLHF	TGTGCCAGTCAGACTTATTCACCCCTCCACTTT
once	TRBJ2-2	TRBV6-6	TRBD1	CARVDPRQGNTGELFF	TGTGCCAGAGTCGACCCCCGACAGGGTAACACCGGGGAGCTGTTTTTT
NA	TRBJ2-7	TRBV7-3	TRBD1	CASSWDRGGEQYF	TGTGCCAGCAGCTGGGACAGGGGCGGCGAGCAGTACTTC
NA	TRBJ1-3	TRBV6-1	NA	CASSEDGTIPYF	TGTGCCAGCAGTGAAGACGGGACAATTCCTTATTTT
NA	TRBJ2-7	TRBV5-6	NA	CASSFASQGSASYEQYF	TGTGCCAGCAGCTTCGCGAGTCAGGGATCGGCATCCTACGAGCAGTACTTC
NA	TRBJ2-5	TRBV27	NA	CASWTGAYQETQYF	TGTGCCAGCTGGACGGGAGCGTACCAAGAGACCCAGTACTTC
NA	TRBJ1-2	TRBV28	NA	CASSLRQFNYGYTF	TGTGCCAGCAGTTTACGACAATTTAACTATGGCTACACCTTC
NA	TRBJ2-1	TRBV7-8	NA	CASLGRGDNEQFF	TGTGCCAGCCTGGGGAGGGGGGACAATGAGCAGTTCTTC
NA	TRBJ2-1	TRBV6-1	TRBD2	CASSEARIAGENEQFF	TGTGCCAGCAGTGAAGCGCGAATAGCGGGGGAAAATGAGCAGTTCTTC
NA	TRBJ2-6	TRBV11-2	NA	CASIPRESGANVLTF	TGTGCCAGCATTCCTCGTGAGTCTGGGGCCAACGTCCTGACTTTC
NA	TRBJ2-7	TRBV28	TRBD1	CASRGTESYEQYF	TGTGCCAGCAGAGGGACAGAGAGCTACGAGCAGTACTTC
few	TRBJ2-5	TRBV7-6	NA	CASSPYQETQYF	TGTGCCAGCAGCCCGTACCAAGAGACCCAGTACTTC
once	TRBJ2-7	TRBV2	TRBD1	CASTLGQGSYEQYF	TGTGCCAGCACCCTGGGACAGGGATCCTACGAGCAGTACTTC
NA	TRBJ2-2	TRBV6-1	NA	CASSEGTPATGELFF	TGTGCCAGCAGTGAGGGGACTCCGGCAACCGGGGAGCTGTTTTTT
NA	TRBJ1-2	TRBV11-2	NA	CASSLSGNYGYTF	TGTGCCAGCAGCTTGTCGGGGAACTATGGCTACACCTTC
NA	TRBJ1-1	TRBV7-6	TRBD1	CASSAGQGHTEAFF	TGTGCCAGCAGCGCGGGACAGGGCCACACTGAAGCTTTCTTT
NA	TRBJ2-1	TRBV27	NA	CASSFRGLQGNEQFF	TGTGCCAGCAGTTTCCGGGGGCTACAGGGGAATGAGCAGTTCTTC
NA	TRBJ2-7	TRBV19	NA	CASSSGDYEQYF	TGTGCCAGTAGTTCAGGGGATTACGAGCAGTACTTC
NA	TRBJ1-2	TRBV6-5	TRBD1	CASSRTGFDYGYTF	TGTGCCAGCAGTCGGACAGGGTTCGACTATGGCTACACCTTC
NA	TRBJ1-2	TRBV5-1	NA	CASSLEGGSYGYTF	TGCGCCAGCAGCTTGGAGGGCGGGTCCTATGGCTACACCTTC
NA	TRBJ1-5	TRBV2	NA	CASSTDRPRVNQPQHF	TGTGCCAGCAGTACTGACAGGCCTAGAGTCAATCAGCCCCAGCATTTT
NA	TRBJ1-2	TRBV28	NA	CASISHQQGLLERGYTF	TGTGCCAGCATTTCCCACCAGCAGGGGCTACTTGAGAGGGGCTACACCTTC
NA	TRBJ2-3	TRBV5-4	TRBD2	CASSLGLAASTDTQYF	TGTGCCAGCAGCCTGGGACTAGCGGCGAGCACAGATACGCAGTATTTT
NA	TRBJ2-6	TRBV29-1	NA	CSVDFPADCGASGANVLTF	TGCAGCGTTGATTTTCCCGCCGATTGTGGGGCGTCGGGGGCCAACGTCCTGACTTTC
NA	TRBJ2-5	TRBV7-9	TRBD1	CASSLDGTGERETQYF	TGTGCCAGCAGCTTAGATGGGACAGGGGAGCGGGAGACCCAGTACTTC
NA	TRBJ2-5	TRBV5-1	NA	CASSLWLGEAQYF	TGCGCCAGCAGCTTATGGTTAGGGGAGGCCCAGTACTTC
NA	TRBJ1-6	TRBV27	NA	CASSLRRSSYNSPLHF	TGTGCCAGCAGTTTACGTCGGAGCTCCTATAATTCACCCCTCCACTTT
NA	TRBJ1-2	TRBV6-6	TRBD1	CASRPGTGNYGYTF	TGTGCCAGCAGGCCCGGGACAGGGAACTATGGCTACACCTTC
NA	TRBJ2-1	TRBV27	TRBD2	CASSSGGRAIEQFF	TGTGCCAGCAGTTCGGGAGGGCGGGCTATTGAGCAGTTCTTC
NA	TRBJ1-5	TRBV5-6	TRBD1	CASSRIDRGGSNQPQHF	TGTGCCAGCAGTCGAATAGACAGGGGGGGTAGCAATCAGCCCCAGCATTTT
NA	TRBJ1-2	TRBV5-8	TRBD1	CASSPGGRGYGYTF	TGTGCCAGCAGCCCAGGGGGCCGAGGTTATGGCTACACCTTC
once	TRBJ2-7	TRBV4-2	NA	CASSQDWTTSGPEQYF	TGTGCCAGCAGCCAAGATTGGACTACCTCAGGCCCGGAGCAGTACTTC